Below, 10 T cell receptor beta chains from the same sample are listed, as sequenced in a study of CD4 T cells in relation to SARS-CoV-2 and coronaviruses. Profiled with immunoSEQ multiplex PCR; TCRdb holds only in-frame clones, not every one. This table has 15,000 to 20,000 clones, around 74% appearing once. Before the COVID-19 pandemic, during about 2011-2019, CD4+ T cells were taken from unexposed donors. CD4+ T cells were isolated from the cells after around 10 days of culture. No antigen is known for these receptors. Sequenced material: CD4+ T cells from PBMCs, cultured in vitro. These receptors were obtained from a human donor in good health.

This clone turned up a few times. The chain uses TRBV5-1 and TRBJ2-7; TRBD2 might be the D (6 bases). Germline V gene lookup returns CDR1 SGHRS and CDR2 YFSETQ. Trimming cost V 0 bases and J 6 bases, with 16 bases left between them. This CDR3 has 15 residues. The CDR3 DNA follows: TGCGCCAGCAGCTTGGAATGGCGGGAAACAAGCGAGCAGTACTTC. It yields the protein CASSLEWRETSEQYF.

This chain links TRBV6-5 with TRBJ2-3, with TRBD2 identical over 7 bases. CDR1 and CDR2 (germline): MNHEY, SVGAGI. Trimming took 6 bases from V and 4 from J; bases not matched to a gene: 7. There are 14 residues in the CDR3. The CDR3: CASSVAGAPDTQYF. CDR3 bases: TGTGCCAGCAGCGTCGCGGGAGCCCCAGATACGCAGTATTTT.

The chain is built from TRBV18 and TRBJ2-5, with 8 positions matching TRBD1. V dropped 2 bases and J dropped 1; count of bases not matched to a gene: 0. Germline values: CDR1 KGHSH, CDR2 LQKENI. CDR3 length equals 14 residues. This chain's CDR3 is CASSPTGGQETQYF. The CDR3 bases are TGTGCCAGCTCACCAACAGGGGGCCAAGAGACCCAGTACTTC.

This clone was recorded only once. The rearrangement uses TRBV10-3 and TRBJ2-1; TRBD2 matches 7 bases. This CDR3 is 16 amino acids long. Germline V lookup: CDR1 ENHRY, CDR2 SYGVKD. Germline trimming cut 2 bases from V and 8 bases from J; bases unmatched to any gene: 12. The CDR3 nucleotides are TGTGCCATCAGTGAGGACCCTAGCGGTCATAGGGATGAGCAGTTCTTC. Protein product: CAISEDPSGHRDEQFF.

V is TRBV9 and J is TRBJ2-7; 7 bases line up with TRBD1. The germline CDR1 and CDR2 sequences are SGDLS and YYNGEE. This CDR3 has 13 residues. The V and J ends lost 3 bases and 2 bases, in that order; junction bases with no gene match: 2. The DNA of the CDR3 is TGTGCCAGCAGCGCGACAGGGACCTACGAGCAGTACTTC. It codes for CASSATGTYEQYF.

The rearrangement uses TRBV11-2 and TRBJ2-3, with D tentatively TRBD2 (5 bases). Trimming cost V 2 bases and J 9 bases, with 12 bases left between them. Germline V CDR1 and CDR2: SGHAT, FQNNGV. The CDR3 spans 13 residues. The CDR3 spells CASSLNSGRTQYF. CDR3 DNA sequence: TGTGCCAGCAGCTTAAACTCGGGGAGAACGCAGTATTTT. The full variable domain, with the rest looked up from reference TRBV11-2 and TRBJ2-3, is EAGVAQSPRYKIIEKRQSVAFWCNPISGHATLYWYQQILGQGPKLLIQFQNNGVVDDSQLPKDRFSAERLKGVDSTLKIQPAKLEDSAVYLCASSLNSGRTQYFGPGTRLTVL.

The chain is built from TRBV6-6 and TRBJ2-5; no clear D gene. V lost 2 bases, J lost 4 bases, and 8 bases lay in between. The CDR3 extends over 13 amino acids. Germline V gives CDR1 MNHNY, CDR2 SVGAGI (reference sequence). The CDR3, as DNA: TGTGCCAGCAGTTACAGCTCGGCAGAGACCCAGTACTTC. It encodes CASSYSSAETQYF.

CDR3 bases: TGTGCCAGTAGTACACCCACTGGGCTGAACACTGAAGCTTTCTTT. Translating gives CASSTPTGLNTEAFF. The chain links TRBV19 to TRBJ1-1; no definite D call. This CDR3 spans 15 amino acids. CDR1 and CDR2 from the germline V gene are LNHDA and SQIVND (reference sequence). The V end was cut by 4 bases, the J end by 0 bases, with 12 bases between.

CDR3 protein: CASSPSGHYGYTF. CDR3 sequence (DNA): TGTGCCAGCAGTCCTAGCGGTCACTATGGCTACACCTTC. The chain uses TRBV12-3 or TRBV12-4 and TRBJ1-2, with D uncertain. The CDR3 sequence is 13 residues long. The V end was cut by 5 bases, the J end by 3 bases, with 10 bases between.

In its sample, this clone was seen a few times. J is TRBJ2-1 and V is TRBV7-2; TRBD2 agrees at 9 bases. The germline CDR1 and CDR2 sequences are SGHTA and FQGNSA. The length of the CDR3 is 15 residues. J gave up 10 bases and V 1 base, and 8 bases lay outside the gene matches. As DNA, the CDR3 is TGTGCCAGCAGCTTAGGTGTTAGCGGGAGTTCGGAGCAGTTCTTC. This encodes CASSLGVSGSSEQFF.